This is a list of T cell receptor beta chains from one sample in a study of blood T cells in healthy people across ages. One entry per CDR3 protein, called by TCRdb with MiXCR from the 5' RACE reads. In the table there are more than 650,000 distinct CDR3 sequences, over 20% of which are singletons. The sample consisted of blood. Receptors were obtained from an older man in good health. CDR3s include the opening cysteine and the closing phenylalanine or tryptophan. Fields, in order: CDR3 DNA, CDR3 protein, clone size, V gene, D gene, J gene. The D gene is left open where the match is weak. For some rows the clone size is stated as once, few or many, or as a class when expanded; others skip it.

CDR3nt: TGTGCCAGCAGCCCATCTTCGGGGCGATATGGCTACACCTTC
CDR3aa: CASSPSSGRYGYTF
abundance: few
v_gene: TRBV11-2
d_gene: .
j_gene: TRBJ1-2

CDR3nt: TGTGCCAGCGCGCGTCCCGGGAGTCACACAGATACGCAGTATTTT
CDR3aa: CASARPGSHTDTQYF
abundance: .
v_gene: TRBV21-1
d_gene: .
j_gene: TRBJ2-3

CDR3nt: TGCGCCAGCAGCCCCCTGGGACTAGCGGGCGGGTTGACAAAAAACATTCAGTACTTC
CDR3aa: CASSPLGLAGGLTKNIQYF
abundance: few
v_gene: TRBV5-1
d_gene: TRBD2
j_gene: TRBJ2-4

CDR3nt: TGCGCCAGCAGCTCGGGACTGCCTTTCGATGAGCAGTTCTTC
CDR3aa: CASSSGLPFDEQFF
abundance: .
v_gene: TRBV5-1
d_gene: .
j_gene: TRBJ2-1

CDR3nt: TGTGCCACCAGTGATGCCGGGACTAGCGGGAGCGGCTCCTACAATGAGCAGTTCTTC
CDR3aa: CATSDAGTSGSGSYNEQFF
abundance: few
v_gene: TRBV24-1
d_gene: TRBD2
j_gene: TRBJ2-1

CDR3nt: TGTGCCAGCAGCTGGACTAGCGGGGCGGAGGAGCTGTTTTTT
CDR3aa: CASSWTSGAEELFF
abundance: once
v_gene: TRBV7-9
d_gene: TRBD2
j_gene: TRBJ2-2

CDR3nt: TGTGCCAGCAGCTTAGCTGGGTCTGGCGGGAGGAATACGCAGTATTTT
CDR3aa: CASSLAGSGGRNTQYF
abundance: .
v_gene: TRBV7-8
d_gene: TRBD2
j_gene: TRBJ2-3

CDR3nt: TGTGCCAGCAGCGCCCGGACAGGGGCTCCACAAGAGACCCAGTACTTC
CDR3aa: CASSARTGAPQETQYF
abundance: few
v_gene: TRBV7-9
d_gene: TRBD1
j_gene: TRBJ2-5

CDR3nt: TGTGCCAGCAGCCTTGACCGAATTGAGCAGTTCTTC
CDR3aa: CASSLDRIEQFF
abundance: .
v_gene: TRBV12-3/TRBV12-4
d_gene: .
j_gene: TRBJ2-1

CDR3nt: TGTGCCAGCAGCTCCCGACTGGCGGGAGGGACAGATACGCAGTATTTT
CDR3aa: CASSSRLAGGTDTQYF
abundance: many
v_gene: TRBV7-2
d_gene: TRBD2
j_gene: TRBJ2-3

CDR3nt: TGTGCCAGCAGCGATGACATCGGTGAAGCTTTCTTT
CDR3aa: CASSDDIGEAFF
abundance: .
v_gene: TRBV6-2/TRBV6-3
d_gene: .
j_gene: TRBJ1-1

CDR3nt: TGCAGTGCTAGAGGACTTGCGGGAGGGCCAAGCGGGGAGCTGTTTTTT
CDR3aa: CSARGLAGGPSGELFF
abundance: .
v_gene: TRBV20-1
d_gene: TRBD2
j_gene: TRBJ2-2

CDR3nt: TGTGCCAGCAGTTACTCGATGGGGGAGTGGGGCGAAAAACTGTTTTTT
CDR3aa: CASSYSMGEWGEKLFF
abundance: few
v_gene: TRBV6-6
d_gene: .
j_gene: TRBJ1-4